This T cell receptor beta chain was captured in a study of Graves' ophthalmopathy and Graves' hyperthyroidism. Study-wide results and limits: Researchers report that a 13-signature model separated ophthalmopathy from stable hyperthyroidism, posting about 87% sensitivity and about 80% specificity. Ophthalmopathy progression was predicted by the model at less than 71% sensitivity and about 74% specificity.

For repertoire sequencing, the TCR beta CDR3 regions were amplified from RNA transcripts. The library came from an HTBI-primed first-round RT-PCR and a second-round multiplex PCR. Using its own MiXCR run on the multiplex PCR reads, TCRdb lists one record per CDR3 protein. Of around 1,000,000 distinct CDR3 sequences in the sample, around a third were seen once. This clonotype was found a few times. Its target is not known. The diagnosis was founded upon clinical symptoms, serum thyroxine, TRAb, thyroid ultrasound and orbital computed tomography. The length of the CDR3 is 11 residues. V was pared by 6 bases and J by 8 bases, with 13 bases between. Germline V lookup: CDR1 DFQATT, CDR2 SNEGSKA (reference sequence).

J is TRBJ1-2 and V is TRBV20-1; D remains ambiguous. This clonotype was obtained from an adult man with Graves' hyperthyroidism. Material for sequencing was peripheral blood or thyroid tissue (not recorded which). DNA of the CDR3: TGCAGTGCCAGCAGAATCGGAGGCTACACCTTC. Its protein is CSASRIGGYTF.